This entry lists 19 T cell receptor beta chains sequenced from one sample in a study of T cell responses to AZD1222 COVID-19 vaccine. Only in-frame clones appear in the TCRdb table, and some are missing; sequencing was by immunoSEQ multiplex PCR. The table lists tens of thousands of clones, 80% to 90% of them singletons. The specimen was peripheral blood, collected on day 0 of MenACWY control vaccination. Receptors originate from an adult in good health.

The genes are TRBV4-3 and TRBJ1-5; D possibly corresponds to TRBD1 (5 bases). Germline-derived CDR1 and CDR2 are LGHNA and YSLEER. The length of the CDR3 is 18 residues. With 0 bases removed from V and 6 bases from J, the gap between germline ends came to 21 bases. CDR3 nucleotides: TGCGCCAGCAGCCAAGATTGGGCGCGGGGGGTTGCGGGTCAGCCCCAGCATTTT. Amino acids: CASSQDWARGVAGQPQHF.

CDR3 coding DNA: TGTGCCTGGAGTGGCCGAGACAGGGGACGAATCTCACCCCTCCACTTT. Translated: CAWSGRDRGRISPLHF. J is TRBJ1-6 and V is TRBV30, with 8 nucleotides matching TRBD1. This CDR3 is built from 16 residues. In germline, CDR1 is GTSNPN, CDR2 SVGIG (reference sequence). V shed 1 base, J shed 10 bases, and the junction held 12 bases outside the gene matches.

This chain links TRBV7-2 with TRBJ2-3; TRBD2 aligns across 11 bases. J lost 7 bases, V lost 4 bases, and 10 bases had no gene match. Germline V gene sequence: CDR1 SGHTA, CDR2 FQGNSA. The CDR3 has 16 residues. CDR3: CASSSRLAGRQNTQYF. The CDR3 DNA reads TGTGCCAGCAGCTCCAGACTAGCGGGGCGACAAAATACGCAGTATTTT.

The V gene is TRBV30, the J gene TRBJ2-7; D call uncertain. V lost 0 bases to trimming and J lost 6 bases, with 12 bases between them. The CDR3 length is 13 residues. Looked up from germline, CDR1 is GTSNPN and CDR2 is SVGIG (reference sequence). The chain's CDR3 is CAWSVWESGEQYF. The CDR3 nucleotides are TGTGCCTGGAGTGTATGGGAATCGGGCGAGCAGTACTTC.

This chain links TRBV18 with TRBJ2-7; 8 nucleotides agree with TRBD2. In germline, CDR1 is KGHSH, CDR2 LQKENI. CDR3 length: 15 amino acids. Losses at the gene ends were 5 bases for V and 1 base for J; bases not matched to a gene: 7. CDR3 nucleotides: TGTGCCAGCTCATCTGCCGGGACTAGTTCCTACGAGCAGTACTTC. It encodes CASSSAGTSSYEQYF.

This clone was recorded once. The chain carries TRBV6-5 and TRBJ2-3; 8 nucleotides line up with TRBD1. Germline CDR1 reads MNHEY; CDR2 reads SVGAGI. The J segment lost 4 bases and the V segment lost 2 bases, leaving 8 bases of the junction unmatched. The CDR3 has 16 residues. In DNA, the CDR3 is TGTGCCAGCAGTTACGGCAGGGGGCGATCCGCAGATACGCAGTATTTT. Its protein is CASSYGRGRSADTQYF.

This chain joins TRBV5-1 and TRBJ2-5; D is perhaps TRBD2 (5 bases). Trimming shortened V by 0 bases and J by 4 bases, and 10 bases separated the two germline ends. The germline V gene has CDR1 SGHRS and CDR2 YFSETQ. CDR3 length: 14 amino acids. DNA for the CDR3: TGCGCCAGCAGCTTGGAGGCGGGCACAGAGACCCAGTACTTC. Amino acid sequence: CASSLEAGTETQYF.

This chain uses TRBV19 with TRBJ1-2, with D unclear. Germline CDR1 reads LNHDA; CDR2 reads SQIVND (reference sequence). The CDR3 runs 13 residues. Trimming took off 7 bases at V and 4 bases at J, with 13 bases between the two ends. CDR3 sequence reads: CASTTYGPYGYTF. The CDR3 bases are TGTGCCAGTACCACATATGGCCCCTATGGCTACACCTTC.

The genes are TRBV6-5 and TRBJ1-2; possible D gene TRBD1, 6 bases. The CDR3 sequence is 14 residues long. Per the germline V gene, CDR1 is MNHEY and CDR2 is SVGAGI. Between the trimmed V and J ends, which lost 6 bases and 4 bases, there was a span of 15 bases. The CDR3 DNA is TGTGCCAGCAGCCTCCAACAGGGAGCCTATGGCTACACCTTC. This encodes CASSLQQGAYGYTF.

V is TRBV6-5 and J is TRBJ2-5; 7 bases map to TRBD2. Germline CDR1 reads MNHEY; CDR2 reads SVGAGI. The J segment lost 5 bases and the V segment lost 6 bases, leaving 6 bases of the junction unmatched. This CDR3 has 13 amino acids. The CDR3 DNA reads as TGTGCCAGCAGAACCACGGGGGGTGAGACCCAGTACTTC. Translating it yields CASRTTGGETQYF.

The J gene is TRBJ1-3, the V gene TRBV7-2, with 8 nucleotides matching TRBD1. The trim removed 5 bases at V and 4 bases at J, leaving 13 bases unmatched. Germline V lookup: CDR1 SGHTA, CDR2 FQGNSA. The CDR3 runs 17 residues. Here the CDR3 reads CASSERTGRLRGNTIYF. The CDR3 DNA is TGTGCCAGCAGCGAACGGACAGGGCGGCTACGGGGAAACACCATATATTTT.

This sequence joins TRBV10-3 and TRBJ2-2, with D possibly matching TRBD2 (5 bases). CDR3 length: 14 amino acids. CDR1 and CDR2 from the germline V gene are ENHRY and SYGVKD. Trimming removed 7 bases from V and 3 bases from J, with 12 bases in between. DNA of the CDR3: TGTGCCATCAAGGGAATCGGGGACACCGGGGAGCTGTTTTTT. Translating gives CAIKGIGDTGELFF.

V usage is TRBV3-1 (or the pseudogene TRBV3-2) and J usage is TRBJ2-7; 8 nucleotides line up with TRBD1. The CDR3 has 14 amino acids. With 3 bases clipped from V and 1 base from J, the junction kept 2 bases outside the gene matches. Germline assignment: CDR1 LGHDT and CDR2 YNNKEL (reference sequence). In DNA, the CDR3 is TGTGCCAGCAGCCACGGACAGGGTTCCTACGAGCAGTACTTC. Protein: CASSHGQGSYEQYF.

V gene TRBV7-2 combines with J gene TRBJ1-6; 8 nucleotides agree with TRBD1. The CDR3 runs to 15 residues. CDR1 and CDR2 from the germline V gene are SGHTA and FQGNSA. The junction had 6 bases not matched to a gene; V was cut back by 1 base and J by 10 bases. The CDR3 loop reads CASSLVPGGESPLHF. CDR3 bases: TGTGCCAGCAGCTTAGTCCCAGGGGGCGAGTCACCCCTCCACTTT.

The chain uses TRBV7-2 and TRBJ2-3; 8 bases fit TRBD2. This CDR3 has 19 amino acids. Trimming removed 0 bases from V and 0 bases from J; junction bases left unmatched: 11. CDR1 is SGHTA, CDR2 FQGNSA, per germline. CDR3 DNA: TGTGCCAGCAGCTTAGCGGAGGCGGCGGGGGGCTGGAGCACAGATACGCAGTATTTT. Its protein is CASSLAEAAGGWSTDTQYF.

The chain has TRBV6-1 and TRBJ1-1; 8 positions agree with TRBD1. The CDR3 loop spans 17 amino acids. Unmatched junction bases numbered 9, after V lost 2 bases and J lost 1 base. Germline CDR1 is MNHNS and CDR2 is SASEGT. In DNA form, the CDR3 reads TGTGCCAGCAGTGAAAGGCCTCCGGACAGGGCGAACACTGAAGCTTTCTTT. Its translation: CASSERPPDRANTEAFF.

The chain employs TRBV30 and TRBJ1-4; possibly TRBD1 for D (5 bases). The ends were cut back, 0 bases at V and 7 bases at J, with 12 bases in the middle. CDR3 length: 14 amino acids. CDR1 is GTSNPN and CDR2 is SVGIG in the germline V gene (reference sequence). CDR3 sequence: CAWSVGGAVEKLFF. The CDR3 region has the DNA TGTGCCTGGAGTGTGGGAGGGGCAGTTGAAAAACTGTTTTTT.

The CDR3 region is CASNLGLGSYEQYF. For the CDR3, the DNA is TGTGCCAGCAATTTAGGACTAGGTTCCTACGAGCAGTACTTC. The gene calls are TRBV6-1 and TRBJ2-7; 7 nucleotides agree with TRBD2. Trimming took 7 bases from V and 1 from J; bases not matched to a gene: 7. CDR3 length: 14 residues. Germline V gene lookup returns CDR1 MNHNS and CDR2 SASEGT.

The rearrangement uses TRBV6-1 and TRBJ1-1; D gene unclear. The CDR3 covers 11 residues. CDR1 and CDR2 (germline): MNHNS, SASEGT. V lost 2 bases and J 11 bases, leaving 9 bases between the germline ends. CDR3 region: CASSESEVAFF. The CDR3 nucleotides read TGTGCCAGCAGTGAATCGGAAGTGGCTTTCTTT.